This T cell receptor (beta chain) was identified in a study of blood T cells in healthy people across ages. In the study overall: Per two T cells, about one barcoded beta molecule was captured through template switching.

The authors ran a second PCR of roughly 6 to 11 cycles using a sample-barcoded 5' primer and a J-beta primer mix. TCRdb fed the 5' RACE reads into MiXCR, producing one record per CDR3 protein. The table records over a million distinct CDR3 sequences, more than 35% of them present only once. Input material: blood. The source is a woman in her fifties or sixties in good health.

This CDR3 reads CASSYSGGGGRLTDTQYF. DNA for the CDR3: TGTGCCAGCAGTTACTCCGGTGGGGGCGGGAGGTTAACAGATACGCAGTATTTT. The chain employs TRBV6-5 and TRBJ2-3, with TRBD2 matching over 8 bases. This CDR3 region has 18 residues. Trimming cost V 0 bases and J 3 bases; bases outside gene matches: 11. Germline V gene sequence: CDR1 MNHEY, CDR2 SVGAGI.